Below, 19 T cell receptor beta chains from the same sample are listed, as sequenced in a study of blood T cell repertoires in COVID-19. Clones were sequenced by immunoSEQ multiplex PCR, and TCRdb holds only the in-frame ones, with some missing. The sample holds some 160,000 clones, 84% seen once. The sample taken for sequencing was peripheral blood. The receptors shown here come from a man in his 70s with active or convalescent COVID-19.

The rearrangement joins TRBV3-1 (or the pseudogene TRBV3-2) to TRBJ2-7, with 13 bases identical to TRBD2. There are 15 residues in the CDR3. Germline loops: CDR1 LGHDT, CDR2 YNNKEL (reference sequence). V was pared by 4 bases and J by 4 bases, with 4 bases of the junction left unmatched. CDR3 DNA: TGTGCCAGCAGCCCCGGGACTAGCGGGATATACGAGCAGTACTTC. It codes for CASSPGTSGIYEQYF.

The V and J genes are TRBV18 and TRBJ1-3; D not certain. V lost 5 bases and J 0 bases, leaving 17 bases between the germline ends. This CDR3 spans 17 amino acids. The germline gives CDR1 KGHSH, CDR2 LQKENI. The CDR3 loop reads CASSNLRGESSGNTIYF. DNA for the CDR3: TGTGCCAGCTCAAATCTGCGGGGAGAGAGCTCTGGAAACACCATATATTTT.

The rearrangement uses TRBV5-4 and TRBJ2-6, with D possibly TRBD2 on 5 matching bases. CDR3 length: 15 amino acids. Trimming stripped 0 bases from V and 4 bases from J, with 8 bases between. CDR1 is SGHNT, CDR2 YYREEE, per germline (reference sequence). The CDR3 loop is CASSLGRRGANVLTF. The CDR3 DNA reads TGTGCCAGCAGCTTGGGGAGGAGAGGGGCCAACGTCCTGACTTTC. Complete variable domain (other parts from reference TRBV5-4 and TRBJ2-6): ETGVTQSPTHLIKTRGQQVTLRCSSQSGHNTVSWYQQALGQGPQFIFQYYREEENGRGNFPPRFSGLQFPNYSSELNVNALELDDSALYLCASSLGRRGANVLTFGAGSRLTVL.

CDR3 nucleotide sequence: TGTGCCAGCAGTTTATACGGGAGCACCTACGAGCAGTACTTC. As protein: CASSLYGSTYEQYF. The rearrangement links TRBV27 to TRBJ2-7; TRBD2 is a possible D gene (6 bases). Germline V gene data show CDR1 as MNHEY and CDR2 as SMNVEV (reference sequence). V was shortened by 1 base and J by 2 bases, with 9 bases between the two germline ends. The CDR3 runs 14 residues.

The rearrangement uses TRBV19 and TRBJ2-1; unclear D gene. This CDR3 spans 13 amino acids. Germline V CDR1 and CDR2: LNHDA, SQIVND (reference sequence). V was trimmed by 7 bases and J by 5 bases, leaving 12 bases between them. The CDR3 reads CASMENADNEQFF. Written as DNA, the CDR3 is TGTGCCAGTATGGAGAATGCAGACAATGAGCAGTTCTTC.

The rearrangement joins TRBV5-5 to TRBJ2-2; 12 positions agree with TRBD2. The CDR3 spans 17 residues. Losses at the gene ends were 5 bases for V and 4 bases for J; bases not matched to a gene: 9. The germline CDR1 and CDR2 sequences are SGHKS and YYEKEE (reference sequence). CDR3 nucleotide sequence: TGTGCCAGCAGACAGGGGACTAGCGGGCTCCTCACCGGGGAGCTGTTTTTT. It encodes CASRQGTSGLLTGELFF.

In its sample, this clone was seen a few times. The chain couples TRBV30 to TRBJ2-5; unclear D gene. The CDR3 is 15 amino acids. Trimming took off 0 bases at V and 2 bases at J, with 13 bases between the two ends. Germline V gives CDR1 GTSNPN, CDR2 SVGIG (reference sequence). The CDR3 bases are TGTGCCTGGAGTGTACGTCCAAGCCTACAAGAGACCCAGTACTTC. This encodes CAWSVRPSLQETQYF.

The chain employs TRBV7-9 and TRBJ1-3; the D is unclear. Germline V gene sequence: CDR1 SEHNR, CDR2 FQNEAQ (reference sequence). Trimming took off 5 bases at V and 0 bases at J, with 14 bases between the two ends. The CDR3 length is 16 residues. CDR3: CASSLAAIFSGNTIYF. CDR3 DNA: TGTGCCAGCAGCCTGGCCGCCATCTTCTCTGGAAACACCATATATTTT. The variable domain in full, with the rest retrieved from reference TRBV7-9 and TRBJ1-3, is DTGVSQNPRHKITKRGQNVTFRCDPISEHNRLYWYRQTLGQGPEFLTYFQNEAQLEKSRLLSDRFSAERPKGSFSTLEIQRTEQGDSAMYLCASSLAAIFSGNTIYFGEGSWLTVV.

The V and J genes are TRBV7-8 and TRBJ2-7; the D gene is possibly TRBD1 (6 bases). The CDR3 length is 12 residues. Germline V gives CDR1 SGHVS, CDR2 FQNEAQ. Trimming pared 5 bases from V and 5 bases from J, leaving 10 bases between. CDR3: CASSHREHEQYF. In nucleotides, the CDR3 is TGTGCCAGCAGCCACAGGGAGCACGAGCAGTACTTC.

The chain's CDR3 is CASSISGTGATGGYTF. CDR3 DNA: TGTGCCAGCAGCATCTCCGGGACAGGGGCCACTGGTGGCTACACCTTC. The chain is built from TRBV9 and TRBJ1-2; 10 bases map to TRBD1. The V gene end was trimmed by 4 bases and the J gene end by 7 bases; junction bases not matched to a gene: 13. The germline V gene has CDR1 SGDLS and CDR2 YYNGEE. The CDR3 covers 16 residues.

The genes are TRBV9 and TRBJ1-1; weak D call: TRBD1 (5 bases). CDR3 length equals 15 residues. V was shortened by 4 bases and J by 5 bases, with 18 bases between the two germline ends. The germline CDR1 and CDR2 sequences are SGDLS and YYNGEE. The DNA of the CDR3 is TGTGCCAGCAGCCCTACGGGGGGAATAGGGACTGAAGCTTTCTTT. It translates to CASSPTGGIGTEAFF.

The gene calls are TRBV5-4 and TRBJ2-5, with TRBD2 as a possible D gene (5 bases). V gave up 4 bases and J gave up 3 bases, with 19 bases separating them. The CDR3 covers 16 residues. Looked up from germline, CDR1 is SGHNT and CDR2 is YYREEE (reference sequence). CDR3 in amino acids: CASSRDPRGYEETQYF. The CDR3 region has the DNA TGTGCCAGCAGCCGGGATCCACGAGGGTACGAAGAGACCCAGTACTTC.

V is TRBV5-4 and J is TRBJ2-7, with 10 bases aligning to TRBD2. The CDR3 loop spans 17 amino acids. The V and J ends lost 3 bases and 5 bases, in that order; junction bases with no gene match: 14. Germline CDR1 reads SGHNT; CDR2 reads YYREEE (reference sequence). The CDR3 nucleotides are TGTGCCAGCAGCTCCAGAGGGGGGGGACTAGCGAGCGACGAGCAGTACTTC. This translates into CASSSRGGGLASDEQYF. Variable domain in full (rest from reference TRBV5-4 and TRBJ2-7): ETGVTQSPTHLIKTRGQQVTLRCSSQSGHNTVSWYQQALGQGPQFIFQYYREEENGRGNFPPRFSGLQFPNYSSELNVNALELDDSALYLCASSSRGGGLASDEQYFGPGTRLTVT.

The chain is built from TRBV4-3 and TRBJ2-2, with D tentatively TRBD1 (6 bases). This CDR3 contains 16 residues. Germline CDR1 is LGHNA and CDR2 is YSLEER. V was pared by 0 bases and J by 4 bases, with 12 bases between. DNA of the CDR3: TGCGCCAGCAGCCAAGATAGGACAGCCAGCACCGGGGAGCTGTTTTTT. Its protein is CASSQDRTASTGELFF.

The rearrangement links TRBV5-5 to TRBJ2-5; D may be TRBD2 (5 bases). V gave up 0 bases and J gave up 2 bases, with 11 bases separating them. The CDR3 is made up of 15 amino acids. Germline V gene sequence: CDR1 SGHKS, CDR2 YYEKEE (reference sequence). In DNA, the CDR3 is TGTGCCAGCAGCTTGGGGATCCCGGGACAAGAGACCCAGTACTTC. As protein: CASSLGIPGQETQYF.

The rearrangement joins TRBV2 to TRBJ2-7; D is possibly TRBD1 (7 bases). V lost 6 bases to trimming and J lost 1 base, with 13 bases between them. CDR3 length: 14 amino acids. In germline, CDR1 is SNHLY, CDR2 FYNNEI. This CDR3 reads CASRAQGGSYEQYF. DNA of the CDR3: TGTGCCAGCAGAGCGCAGGGGGGATCCTACGAGCAGTACTTC.

In its sample, this clone was seen once. V is TRBV6-5 and J is TRBJ1-5; a possible D gene is TRBD1 (6 bases). The CDR3 length is 15 residues. Trimming left V 6 bases short and J 0 bases short, with 12 bases between. Germline V gives CDR1 MNHEY, CDR2 SVGAGI. In DNA, the CDR3 is TGTGCCAGCAGAACAGGGACATATAGCAATCAGCCCCAGCATTTT. It encodes CASRTGTYSNQPQHF.

This clone was recorded only once. This chain joins TRBV27 and TRBJ1-2; D unclear. The CDR3 length is 13 residues. Trimming cost V 4 bases and J 5 bases, with 11 bases left between them. CDR1 and CDR2 (germline): MNHEY, SMNVEV (reference sequence). The CDR3 sequence: CASSSQVGYGYTF. The DNA for the CDR3 is TGTGCCAGCAGTTCCCAGGTCGGTTATGGCTACACCTTC.

The gene calls are TRBV5-1 and TRBJ2-6, with D uncertain. The CDR3 covers 15 residues. Trimming removed 0 bases from V and 0 bases from J, with 4 bases in between. In germline, CDR1 is SGHRS, CDR2 YFSETQ. The CDR3 sequence is CASSLVSSGANVLTF. DNA of the CDR3: TGCGCCAGCAGCTTGGTTAGCTCTGGGGCCAACGTCCTGACTTTC.